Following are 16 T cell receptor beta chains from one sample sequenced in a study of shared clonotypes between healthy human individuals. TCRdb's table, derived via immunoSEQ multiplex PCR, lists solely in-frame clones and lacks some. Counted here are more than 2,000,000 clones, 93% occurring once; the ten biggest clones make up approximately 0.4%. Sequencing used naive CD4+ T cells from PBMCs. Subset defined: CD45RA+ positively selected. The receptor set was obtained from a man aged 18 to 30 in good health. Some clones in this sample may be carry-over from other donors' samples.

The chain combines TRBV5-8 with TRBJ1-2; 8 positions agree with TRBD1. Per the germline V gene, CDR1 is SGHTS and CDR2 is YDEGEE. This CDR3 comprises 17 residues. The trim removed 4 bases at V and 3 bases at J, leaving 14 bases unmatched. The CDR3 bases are TGTGCCAGCAGCCGCCAGGGGGCTTTCTTAGATGACTATGGCTACACCTTC. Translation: CASSRQGAFLDDYGYTF. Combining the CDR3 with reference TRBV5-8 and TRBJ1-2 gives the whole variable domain EAGVTQSPTHLIKTRGQQATLRCSPISGHTSVYWYQQALGLGLQFLLWYDEGEERNRGNFPPRFSGRQFPNYSSELNVNALELEDSALYLCASSRQGAFLDDYGYTFGSGTRLTVV.

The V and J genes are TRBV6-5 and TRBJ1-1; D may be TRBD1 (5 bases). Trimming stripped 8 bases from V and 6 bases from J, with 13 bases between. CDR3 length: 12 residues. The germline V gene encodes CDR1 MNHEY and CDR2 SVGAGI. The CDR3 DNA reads TGTGCCAGCTCCCCAGGGTTTTCTGAAGCTTTCTTT. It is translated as CASSPGFSEAFF.

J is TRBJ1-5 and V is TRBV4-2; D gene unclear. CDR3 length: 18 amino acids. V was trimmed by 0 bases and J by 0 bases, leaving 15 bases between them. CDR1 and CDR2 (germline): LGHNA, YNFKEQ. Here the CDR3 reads CASSQDLQITYSNQPQHF. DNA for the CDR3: TGTGCCAGCAGCCAAGATCTACAGATTACCTATAGCAATCAGCCCCAGCATTTT.

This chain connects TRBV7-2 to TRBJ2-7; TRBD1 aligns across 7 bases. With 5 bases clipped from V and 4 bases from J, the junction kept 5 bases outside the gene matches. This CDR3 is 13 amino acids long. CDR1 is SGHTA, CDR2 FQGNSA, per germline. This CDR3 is CASSTYRGYEQYF. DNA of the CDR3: TGTGCCAGCAGCACCTACAGGGGATACGAGCAGTACTTC.

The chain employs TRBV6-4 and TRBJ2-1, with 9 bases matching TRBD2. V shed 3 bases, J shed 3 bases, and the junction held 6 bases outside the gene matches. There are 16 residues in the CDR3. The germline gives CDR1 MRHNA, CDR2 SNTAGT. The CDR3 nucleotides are TGTGCCAGCAGTGAGGGGCCTAGCGGGGTCTACAATGAGCAGTTCTTC. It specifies CASSEGPSGVYNEQFF.

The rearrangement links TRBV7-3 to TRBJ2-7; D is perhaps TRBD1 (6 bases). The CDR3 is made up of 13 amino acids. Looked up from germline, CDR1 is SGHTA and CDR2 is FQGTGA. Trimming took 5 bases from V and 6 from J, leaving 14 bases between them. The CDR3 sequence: CASSPWDNTEQYF. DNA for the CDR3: TGTGCCAGCAGCCCCTGGGACAACACCGAGCAGTACTTC.

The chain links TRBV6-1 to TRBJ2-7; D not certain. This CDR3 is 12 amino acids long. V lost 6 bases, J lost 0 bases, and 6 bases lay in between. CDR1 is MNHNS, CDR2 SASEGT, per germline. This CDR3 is CASRVLSYEQYF. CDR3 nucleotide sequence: TGTGCCAGCAGGGTCCTCTCCTACGAGCAGTACTTC.

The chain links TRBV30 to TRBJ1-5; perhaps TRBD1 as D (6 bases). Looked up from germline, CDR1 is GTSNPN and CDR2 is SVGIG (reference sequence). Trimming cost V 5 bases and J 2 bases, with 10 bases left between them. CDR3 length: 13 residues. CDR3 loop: CAWGGGGNQPQHF. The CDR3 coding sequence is TGTGCCTGGGGGGGCGGCGGCAATCAGCCCCAGCATTTT. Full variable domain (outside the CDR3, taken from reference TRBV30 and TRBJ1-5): SQTIHQWPATLVQPVGSPLSLECTVEGTSNPNLYWYRQAAGRGLQLLFYSVGIGQISSEVPQNLSASRPQDRQFILSSKKLLLSDSGFYLCAWGGGGNQPQHFGDGTRLSIL.

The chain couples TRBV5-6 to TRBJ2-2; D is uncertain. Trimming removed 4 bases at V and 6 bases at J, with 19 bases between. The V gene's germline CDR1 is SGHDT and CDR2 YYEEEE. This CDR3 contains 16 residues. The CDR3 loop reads CASSSWTNLWSGELFF. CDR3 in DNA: TGTGCCAGCAGCAGCTGGACCAACTTATGGTCCGGGGAGCTGTTTTTT.

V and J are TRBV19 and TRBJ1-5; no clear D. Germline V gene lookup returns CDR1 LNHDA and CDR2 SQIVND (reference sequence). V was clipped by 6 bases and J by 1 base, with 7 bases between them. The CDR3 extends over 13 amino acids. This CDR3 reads CASRKESNQPQHF. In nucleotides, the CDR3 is TGTGCCAGTAGAAAAGAGAGCAATCAGCCCCAGCATTTT. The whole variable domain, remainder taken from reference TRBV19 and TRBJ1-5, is DGGITQSPKYLFRKEGQNVTLSCEQNLNHDAMYWYRQDPGQGLRLIYYSQIVNDFQKGDIAEGYSVSREKKESFPLTVTSAQKNPTAFYLCASRKESNQPQHFGDGTRLSIL.

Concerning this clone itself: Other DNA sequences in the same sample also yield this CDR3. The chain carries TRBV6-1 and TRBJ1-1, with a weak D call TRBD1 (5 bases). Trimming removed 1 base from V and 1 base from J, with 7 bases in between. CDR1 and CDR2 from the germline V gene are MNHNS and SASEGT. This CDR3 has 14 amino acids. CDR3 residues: CASSEGGANTEAFF. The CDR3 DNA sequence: TGTGCCAGCAGTGAAGGCGGGGCGAACACTGAAGCTTTCTTT.

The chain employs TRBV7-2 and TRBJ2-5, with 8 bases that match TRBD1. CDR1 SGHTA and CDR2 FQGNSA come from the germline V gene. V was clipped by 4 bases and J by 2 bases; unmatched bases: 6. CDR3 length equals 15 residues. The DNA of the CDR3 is TGTGCCAGCAGCTCATTCGGGACAGGTCAAGAGACCCAGTACTTC. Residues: CASSSFGTGQETQYF.

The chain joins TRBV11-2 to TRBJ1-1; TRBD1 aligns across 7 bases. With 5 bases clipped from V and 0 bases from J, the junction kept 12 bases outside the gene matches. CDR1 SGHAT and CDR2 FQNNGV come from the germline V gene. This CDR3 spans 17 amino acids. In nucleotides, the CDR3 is TGTGCCAGCAGCGCGAGCCGGGACAGACCGATGAACACTGAAGCTTTCTTT. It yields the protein CASSASRDRPMNTEAFF.

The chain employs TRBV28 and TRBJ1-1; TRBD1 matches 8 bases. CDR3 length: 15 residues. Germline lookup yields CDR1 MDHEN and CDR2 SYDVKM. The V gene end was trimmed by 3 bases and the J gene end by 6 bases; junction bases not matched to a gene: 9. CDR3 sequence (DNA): TGTGCCAGCAGTTTTAGCAGGGGGCCCTCGGCTGAAGCTTTCTTT. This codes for CASSFSRGPSAEAFF. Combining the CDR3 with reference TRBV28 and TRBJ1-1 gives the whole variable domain DVKVTQSSRYLVKRTGEKVFLECVQDMDHENMFWYRQDPGLGLRLIYFSYDVKMKEKGDIPEGYSVSREKKERFSLILESASTNQTSMYLCASSFSRGPSAEAFFGQGTRLTVV.

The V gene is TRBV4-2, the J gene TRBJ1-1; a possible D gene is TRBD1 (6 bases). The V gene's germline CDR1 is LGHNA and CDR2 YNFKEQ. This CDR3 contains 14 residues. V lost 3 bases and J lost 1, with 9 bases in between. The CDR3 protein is CASSQGTRNTEAFF. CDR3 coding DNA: TGTGCCAGCAGCCAGGGGACAAGGAACACTGAAGCTTTCTTT.

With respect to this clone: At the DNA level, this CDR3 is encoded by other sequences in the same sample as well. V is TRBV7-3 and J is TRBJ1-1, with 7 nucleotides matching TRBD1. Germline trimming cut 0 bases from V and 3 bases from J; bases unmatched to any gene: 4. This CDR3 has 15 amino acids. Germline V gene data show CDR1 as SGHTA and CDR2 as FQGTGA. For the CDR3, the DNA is TGTGCCAGCAGCTTAACGTCAGGGGGTGACACTGAAGCTTTCTTT. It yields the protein CASSLTSGGDTEAFF.